A selection of T cell receptor beta chains follows, all from one sample in a study of blood T cell repertoires in COVID-19. Profiled with immunoSEQ multiplex PCR; TCRdb holds only in-frame clones, not every one. The data contain 250,000 to 350,000 clones, approximately 90% of them singletons. Material: peripheral blood. The source is a woman in her 30s who had recovered from COVID-19. The CDR3 runs from the conserved cysteine through the conserved F or W. D genes are given only for firm matches. Clone size is shown for a subset of rows, as once, few, many or a class of expanded clone.

>TRBJ2-7|-|-|TRBV18
CASSPTGDWEQYF
TGTGCCAGCTCACCCACAGGAGACTGGGAGCAGTACTTC
>TRBJ1-6|-|-|TRBV7-2
CASSLISTGLWNSPLHF
TGTGCCAGCAGCTTAATTTCTACAGGGTTATGGAATTCACCCCTCCACTTT
>TRBJ2-5|-|TRBD2|TRBV4-2
CASSHGGGAGEQETQYF
TGTGCCAGCAGCCATGGGGGCGGAGCGGGGGAACAAGAGACCCAGTACTTC
>TRBJ2-3|-|TRBD2|TRBV7-3
CASSRGGGADTQYF
TGTGCCAGCAGCCGAGGCGGGGGGGCAGATACGCAGTATTTT
>TRBJ2-6|once|-|TRBV7-9
CASSFTGYSSGANVLTF
TGTGCCAGCAGCTTTACAGGGTATTCCTCTGGGGCCAACGTCCTGACTTTC
>TRBJ2-7|-|TRBD1|TRBV5-1
CASSSGAGTGVYEQYF
TGCGCCAGCAGCTCAGGGGCCGGGACAGGGGTCTACGAGCAGTACTTC
>TRBJ1-4|once|TRBD1|TRBV5-4
CASSSTGVNEKLFF
TGTGCCAGCAGCTCGACAGGGGTCAATGAAAAACTGTTTTTT
>TRBJ1-2|-|-|TRBV29-1
CSVRSPFDYGYTF
TGCAGCGTCCGGTCCCCTTTCGACTATGGCTACACCTTC
>TRBJ2-7|-|-|TRBV10-3
CATADGWDEQYF
TGTGCCACGGCCGACGGGTGGGACGAGCAGTACTTC
>TRBJ1-5|-|-|TRBV6-1
CASSDPAGQPQHF
TGTGCCAGCAGTGACCCGGCCGGGCAGCCCCAGCATTTT
>TRBJ2-1|-|TRBD2|TRBV9
CASSPGLADSEQFF
TGTGCCAGCAGCCCGGGACTAGCGGACTCCGAGCAGTTCTTC
>TRBJ1-3|-|-|TRBV28
CASSFAGVAYRNTIYF
TGTGCCAGCAGTTTCGCCGGTGTTGCATACCGAAACACCATATATTTT
>TRBJ1-2|-|-|TRBV2
CASSGQRYGYTF
TGTGCCAGCAGCGGACAGCGATATGGCTACACCTTC
>TRBJ1-2|-|TRBD1|TRBV4-2
CASSRYGTGMDGYTF
TGTGCCAGCAGCCGGTACGGGACAGGTATGGATGGCTACACCTTC
>TRBJ1-4|-|-|TRBV4-2
CASSQAAGTDEKLFF
TGTGCCAGCAGCCAAGCTGCGGGTACGGATGAAAAACTGTTTTTT
>TRBJ2-1|once|TRBD2|TRBV6-1
CASSVLRLAGGDEQFF
TGTGCCAGCAGTGTACTGCGACTAGCGGGGGGGGATGAGCAGTTCTTC
>TRBJ2-2|-|TRBD1|TRBV18
CASSPTGGSIGELFF
TGTGCCAGCTCACCGACAGGGGGATCGATCGGGGAGCTGTTTTTT
>TRBJ2-7|-|-|TRBV30
CAWSTGTHYEQYF
TGTGCCTGGAGTACAGGGACCCACTACGAGCAGTACTTC
>TRBJ2-5|-|-|TRBV2
CASSEPGKETQYF
TGTGCCAGCAGTGAACCAGGGAAAGAGACCCAGTACTTC
>TRBJ1-4|-|TRBD1|TRBV14
CASSYRGPGREKLFF
TGTGCCAGCAGCTACAGGGGACCGGGGCGTGAAAAACTGTTTTTT
>TRBJ2-2|-|-|TRBV28
CASSPTGNTGELFF
TGTGCCAGCAGTCCGACAGGGAACACCGGGGAGCTGTTTTTT
>TRBJ1-1|-|-|TRBV6-2/TRBV6-3
CASSYGDNRENTEAFF
TGTGCCAGCAGTTACGGTGATAACAGGGAAAACACTGAAGCTTTCTTT
>TRBJ1-5|-|-|TRBV7-2
CASSLDRNQQPQHF
TGTGCCAGCAGCTTAGACAGGAATCAACAGCCCCAGCATTTT
>TRBJ1-2|-|-|TRBV15
CATRASGISGYTF
TGTGCCACCAGGGCATCAGGGATTAGTGGCTACACCTTC
>TRBJ2-1|-|TRBD1|TRBV14
CASSSYRDRGEGEQFF
TGTGCCAGCAGCTCGTACCGGGACAGGGGAGAAGGGGAGCAGTTCTTC
>TRBJ2-3|once|TRBD1|TRBV19
CASSPRTGSTDTQYF
TGTGCCAGTAGTCCCCGGACAGGAAGCACAGATACGCAGTATTTT
>TRBJ2-2|few|TRBD1|TRBV19
CASSSDRARFAGELFF
TGTGCCAGTAGTTCAGACAGGGCCAGGTTTGCCGGGGAGCTGTTTTTT
>TRBJ1-4|-|-|TRBV3-1/TRBV3-2
CASSQGAGEAGKNEKLFF
TGTGCCAGCAGCCAAGGGGCCGGGGAGGCAGGGAAAAATGAAAAACTGTTTTTT
>TRBJ1-3|once|TRBD1|TRBV6-2/TRBV6-3
CASSDRGLTGNTIYF
TGTGCCAGCAGCGACAGGGGGCTAACTGGAAACACCATATATTTT
>TRBJ2-2|-|-|TRBV24-1
CATSDLHSANTGELFF
TGTGCCACCAGTGATTTGCATTCAGCGAACACCGGGGAGCTGTTTTTT
>TRBJ1-6|-|-|TRBV5-6
CASTSGRSPLHF
TGTGCCAGCACCTCGGGGAGATCACCCCTCCACTTT
>TRBJ1-2|-|-|TRBV5-5
CASSFSITSGYTF
TGTGCCAGCAGCTTTAGCATCACGAGTGGCTACACCTTC